This T cell receptor (beta chain) was identified in a study of shared clonotypes between healthy human individuals. Across the whole study: Plates per donor: three CD4 naive, three CD4 memory, two CD8 naive, one CD8 memory. The study, taken as a whole, reports: Clonotypes shared by all four sorted-subset donors had higher generation probabilities than non-shared clonotypes.

Profiled with immunoSEQ multiplex PCR; TCRdb holds only in-frame clones, not every one. The repertoire consists of about 580,000 clones, with roughly 98% occurring once and the leading ten covering 0.3%. On this clone: Its specificity is not known.

Naive CD8 isolation took CD45RO-negative cells positively selected for CCR7 and excluded terminally differentiated effector memory CD45RA+ cells. V lost 4 bases and J 4 bases, leaving 13 bases between the germline ends. Per the germline V gene, CDR1 is MGHDK and CDR2 is SYGVNS. The CDR3 covers 15 residues. Sequencing used naive CD8+ T cells sorted from blood. The TCR sequence derives from a man between 25 and 39 years old in good health. The V and J genes are TRBV25-1 and TRBJ2-2; D perhaps matches TRBD2 (6 bases). CDR3 protein: CASSAGRRATGELFF. The CDR3 DNA sequence: TGTGCCAGCAGTGCGGGGAGGCGGGCCACCGGGGAGCTGTTTTTT. Variable domain in full (rest from reference TRBV25-1 and TRBJ2-2): EADIYQTPRYLVIGTGKKITLECSQTMGHDKMYWYQQDPGMELHLIHYSYGVNSTEKGDLSSESTVSRIRTEHFPLTLESARPSHTSQYLCASSAGRRATGELFFGEGSRLTVL.